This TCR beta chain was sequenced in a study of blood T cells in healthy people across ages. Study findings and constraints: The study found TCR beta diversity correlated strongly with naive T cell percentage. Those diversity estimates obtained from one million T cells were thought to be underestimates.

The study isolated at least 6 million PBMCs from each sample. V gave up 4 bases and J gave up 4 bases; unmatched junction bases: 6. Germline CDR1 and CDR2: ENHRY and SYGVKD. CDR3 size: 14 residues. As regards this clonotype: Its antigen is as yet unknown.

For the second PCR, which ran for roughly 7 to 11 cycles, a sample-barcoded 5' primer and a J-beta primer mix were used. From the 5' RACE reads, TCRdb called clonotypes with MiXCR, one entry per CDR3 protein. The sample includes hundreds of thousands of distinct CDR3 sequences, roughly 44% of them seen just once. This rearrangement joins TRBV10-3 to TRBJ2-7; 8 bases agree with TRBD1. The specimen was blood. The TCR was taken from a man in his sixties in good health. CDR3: CAISGGRQGYEQYF. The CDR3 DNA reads TGTGCCATCAGTGGGGGTAGACAGGGGTACGAGCAGTACTTC.